The 2 T cell receptor beta chains listed next were all sequenced from one sample in a study of early T cells in non-severe SARS-CoV-2 infection. TCRdb reprocessed the 5' RACE reads with MiXCR, giving one entry per CDR3 protein. Among tens of thousands of distinct CDR3 sequences, about 11% were seen once, and the ten largest hold roughly 3%. The specimen was whole blood, collected at baseline. The receptors derive from an adult who was a healthcare worker with PCR-confirmed SARS-CoV-2 infection or an uninfected control (not recorded which).

This clonotype was seen a handful of times. This chain links TRBV12-3 or TRBV12-4 with TRBJ2-1, with unresolved D. Trimming shortened V by 0 bases and J by 0 bases, and 12 bases separated the two germline ends. The CDR3 runs 17 residues. The CDR3 sequence is CASSLARNAFSYNEQFF. In DNA, the CDR3 is TGTGCCAGCAGTTTAGCGCGGAACGCTTTCTCCTACAATGAGCAGTTCTTC.

V and J are TRBV7-8 and TRBJ2-7; D is ambiguous. Germline V gives CDR1 SGHVS, CDR2 FQNEAQ. The CDR3 runs 13 residues. Trimming stripped 2 bases from V and 2 bases from J, with 7 bases between. The CDR3 protein is CASSLSEAYEQYF. The CDR3 nucleotides read TGTGCCAGCAGCTTATCAGAGGCCTACGAGCAGTACTTC.